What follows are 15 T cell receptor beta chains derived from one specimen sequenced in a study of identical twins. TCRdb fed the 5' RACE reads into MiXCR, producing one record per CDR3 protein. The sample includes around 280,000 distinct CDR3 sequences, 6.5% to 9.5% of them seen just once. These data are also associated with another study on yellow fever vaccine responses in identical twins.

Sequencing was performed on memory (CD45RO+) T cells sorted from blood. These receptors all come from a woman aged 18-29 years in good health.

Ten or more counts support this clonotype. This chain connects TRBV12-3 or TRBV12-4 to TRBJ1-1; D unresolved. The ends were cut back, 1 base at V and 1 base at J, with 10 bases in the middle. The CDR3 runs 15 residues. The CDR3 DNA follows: TGTGCCAGCAGTTTAGGTGGAAGGTCGAACACTGAAGCTTTCTTT. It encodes CASSLGGRSNTEAFF.

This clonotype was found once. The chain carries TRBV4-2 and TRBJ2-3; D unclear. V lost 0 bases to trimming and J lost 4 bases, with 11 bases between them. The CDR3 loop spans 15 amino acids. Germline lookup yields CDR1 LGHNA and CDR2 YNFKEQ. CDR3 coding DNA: TGTGCCAGCAGCCAAGACGAAAACAAGGCAGATACGCAGTATTTT. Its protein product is CASSQDENKADTQYF.

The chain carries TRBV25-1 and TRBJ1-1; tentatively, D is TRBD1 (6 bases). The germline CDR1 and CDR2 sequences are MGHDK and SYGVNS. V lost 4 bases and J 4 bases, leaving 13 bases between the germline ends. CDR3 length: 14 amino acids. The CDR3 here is CASSGPGARTEAFF. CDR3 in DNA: TGTGCCAGCAGTGGGCCGGGGGCGCGCACTGAAGCTTTCTTT.

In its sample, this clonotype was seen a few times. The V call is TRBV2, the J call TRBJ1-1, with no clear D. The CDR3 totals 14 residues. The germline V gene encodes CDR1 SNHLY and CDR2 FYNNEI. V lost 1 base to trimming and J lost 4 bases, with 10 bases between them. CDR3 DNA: TGTGCCAGCAGTGAAGGCCAGGTGACCACTGAAGCTTTCTTT. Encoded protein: CASSEGQVTTEAFF.

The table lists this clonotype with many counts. CDR3 nucleotides: TGTGCCAGCAGCCAGGGGGAGGGATTACGCTTAAGGGGTGAGCAGTTCTTC. This encodes CASSQGEGLRLRGEQFF. The chain joins TRBV4-2 to TRBJ2-1, with TRBD2 identical over 7 bases. CDR1 and CDR2 (germline): LGHNA, YNFKEQ. Trimming cost V 3 bases and J 9 bases; bases outside gene matches: 17. The length of the CDR3 is 17 residues.

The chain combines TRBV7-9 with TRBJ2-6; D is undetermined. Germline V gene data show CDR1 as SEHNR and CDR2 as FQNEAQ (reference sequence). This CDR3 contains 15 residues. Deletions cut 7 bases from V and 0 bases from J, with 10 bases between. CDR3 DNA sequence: TGTGCCAGCACTGACGCAAACTCTGGGGCCAACGTCCTGACTTTC. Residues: CASTDANSGANVLTF.

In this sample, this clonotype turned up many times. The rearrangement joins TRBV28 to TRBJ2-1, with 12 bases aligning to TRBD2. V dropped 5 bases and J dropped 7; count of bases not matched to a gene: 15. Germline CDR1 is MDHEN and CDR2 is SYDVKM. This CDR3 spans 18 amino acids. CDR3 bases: TGTGCCAGCAGTCGTCCGGGTTCTAGCGGGAGGGCCTCTAATGAGCAGTTCTTC. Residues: CASSRPGSSGRASNEQFF.

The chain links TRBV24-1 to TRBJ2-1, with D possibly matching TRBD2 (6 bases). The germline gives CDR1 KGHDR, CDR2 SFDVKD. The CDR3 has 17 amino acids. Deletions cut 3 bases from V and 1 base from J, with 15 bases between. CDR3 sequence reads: CATSDRLVTRSYNEQFF. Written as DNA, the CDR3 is TGTGCCACCAGTGATCGACTAGTCACAAGGTCCTACAATGAGCAGTTCTTC.

The CDR3 DNA is TGTGCCAGCAATCAGGAAAATAATTCACCCCTCCACTTT. Its protein product is CASNQENNSPLHF. J is TRBJ1-6 and V is TRBV28; the D is unclear. Deletions cut 7 bases from V and 5 bases from J, with 9 bases between. The CDR3 has 13 amino acids. From germline, CDR1 is MDHEN and CDR2 SYDVKM.

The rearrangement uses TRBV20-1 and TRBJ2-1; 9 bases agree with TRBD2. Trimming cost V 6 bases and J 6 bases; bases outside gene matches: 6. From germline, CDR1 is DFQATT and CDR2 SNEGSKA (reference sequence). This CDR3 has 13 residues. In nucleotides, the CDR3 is TGCAGTGCATTACTAGCGGGCAGCAATGAGCAGTTCTTC. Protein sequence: CSALLAGSNEQFF.

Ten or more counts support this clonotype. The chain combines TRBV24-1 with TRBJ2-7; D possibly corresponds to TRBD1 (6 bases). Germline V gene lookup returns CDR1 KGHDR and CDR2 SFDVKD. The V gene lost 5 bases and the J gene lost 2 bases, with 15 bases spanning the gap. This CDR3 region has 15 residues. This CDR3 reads CATSATGTPPYEQYF. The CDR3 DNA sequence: TGTGCCACCAGTGCTACAGGGACCCCCCCCTACGAGCAGTACTTC.

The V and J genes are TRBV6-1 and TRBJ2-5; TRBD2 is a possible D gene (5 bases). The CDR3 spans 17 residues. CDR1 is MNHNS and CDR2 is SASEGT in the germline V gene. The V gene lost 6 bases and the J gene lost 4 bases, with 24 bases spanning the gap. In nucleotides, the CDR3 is TGTGCCAGCAGACAACTCGGGGATTGGGGTCGTGTAGAGACCCAGTACTTC. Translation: CASRQLGDWGRVETQYF.

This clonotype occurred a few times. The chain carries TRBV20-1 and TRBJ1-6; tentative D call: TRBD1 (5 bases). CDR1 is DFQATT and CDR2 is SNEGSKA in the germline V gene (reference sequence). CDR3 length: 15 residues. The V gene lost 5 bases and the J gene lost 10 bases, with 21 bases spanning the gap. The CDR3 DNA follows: TGCAGTGCTGGGGGGGGACCGGCTAAACGGTCACCCCTCCACTTT. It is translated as CSAGGGPAKRSPLHF.

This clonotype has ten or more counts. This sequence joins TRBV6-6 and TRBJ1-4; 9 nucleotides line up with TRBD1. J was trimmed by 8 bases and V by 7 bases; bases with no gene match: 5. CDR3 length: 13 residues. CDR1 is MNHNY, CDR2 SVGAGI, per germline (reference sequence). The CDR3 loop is CASMDRGKEKLFF. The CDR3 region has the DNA TGTGCCAGCATGGACAGGGGCAAGGAAAAACTGTTTTTT.

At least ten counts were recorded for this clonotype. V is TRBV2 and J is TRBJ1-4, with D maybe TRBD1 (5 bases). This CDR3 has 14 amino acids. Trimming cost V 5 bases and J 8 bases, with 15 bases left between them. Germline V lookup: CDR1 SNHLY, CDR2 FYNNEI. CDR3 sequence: CASSRDGQSEKLFF. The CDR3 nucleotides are TGTGCCAGCAGTCGGGACGGGCAAAGCGAAAAACTGTTTTTT.